The T cell receptor (beta chain) under discussion was sequenced for a study of blood T cell repertoires in COVID-19. At the level of the study: From the United States, Italy and Spain came samples of acute and convalescent COVID-19. T cells, B-cell-depleted T cells, or PBMCs supplied cDNA or gDNA.

In the study's own analysis: Nucleated cell number was recorded as an estimate derived from reference gene primer amplification. This table comes from immunoSEQ multiplex PCR, and its TCRdb copy is limited to in-frame clones, with some not included. V and J calls and clone size are as listed in that table; D and trimming were resolved from the DNA. The table records approximately 200,000 clones, around nine tenths of them present only once. Looked up from germline, CDR1 is SGHAT and CDR2 is FQNNGV. Between the trimmed V and J ends, which lost 1 base and 1 base, there was a span of 14 bases. The CDR3 totals 17 residues.

The chain employs TRBV11-2 and TRBJ2-1, with a possible D match to TRBD1 (5 bases). Sequenced: peripheral blood. This receptor was obtained from a man aged 55 to 70 who had recovered from COVID-19. CDR3 amino acids: CASSLGYQGGSYNEQFF. The CDR3, as DNA: TGTGCCAGCAGCTTAGGTTATCAGGGTGGGTCCTACAATGAGCAGTTCTTC.